This record concerns one T cell receptor (beta chain) sequence. Its specificity is not known. RNA extraction and reverse transcription yielded cDNA as sequencing template. The table came from immunoSEQ multiplex PCR; TCRdb's copy has only in-frame clones and leaves some out. In the table there are approximately 200,000 clones, approximately 47% of which are singletons. These data are taken from a study of CD8+ T cells in alopecia areata. Germline V gives CDR1 GTSNPN, CDR2 SVGIG (reference sequence). There are 12 residues in the CDR3. Trimming left V 2 bases short and J 6 bases short, with 8 bases between. Broader study findings: Scalp lesions, especially in alopecia totalis/universalis, had higher clonality than normal scalp. Among the top 100, expanded CD8+ clones, as well as scalp clonality, were significantly decreased by tofacitinib.

The treatment is: oral pan-JAK inhibitor, 5-10 mg twice daily. Peripheral blood and lesional scalp punch biopsies came from alopecia areata patients. This TCR derives from a human donor with alopecia areata. The chain uses TRBV30 and TRBJ1-5; D ambiguous. The sample here was CD4+ T cells sorted from blood, taken around week 37, from a patient treated with tofacitinib. The CDR3 sequence: CAWSLPFQPQHF. DNA of the CDR3: TGTGCCTGGAGTCTGCCCTTTCAGCCCCAGCATTTT.